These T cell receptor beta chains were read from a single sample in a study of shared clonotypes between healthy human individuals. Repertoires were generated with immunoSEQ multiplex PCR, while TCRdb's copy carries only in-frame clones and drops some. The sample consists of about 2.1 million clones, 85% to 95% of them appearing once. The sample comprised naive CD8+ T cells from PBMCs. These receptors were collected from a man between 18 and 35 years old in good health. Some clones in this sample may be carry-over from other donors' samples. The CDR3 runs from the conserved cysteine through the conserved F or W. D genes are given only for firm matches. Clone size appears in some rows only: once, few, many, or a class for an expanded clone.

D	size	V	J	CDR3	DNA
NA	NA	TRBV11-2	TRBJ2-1	CASSFGPGLGYNEQFF	TGTGCCAGCAGCTTCGGACCAGGGTTAGGCTACAATGAGCAGTTCTTC
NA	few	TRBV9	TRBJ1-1	CASSVGINTEAFF	TGTGCCAGCAGCGTAGGGATTAACACTGAAGCTTTCTTT
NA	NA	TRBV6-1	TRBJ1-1	CASKNTEAFF	TGTGCCAGCAAAAACACTGAAGCTTTCTTT
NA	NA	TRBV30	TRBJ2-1	CASIWSSYNEQFF	TGTGCCTCTATATGGAGCTCCTACAATGAGCAGTTCTTC
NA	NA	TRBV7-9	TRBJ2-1	CASSVDFWSRGNEQFF	TGTGCCAGCAGCGTTGATTTTTGGTCCCGGGGCAATGAGCAGTTCTTC
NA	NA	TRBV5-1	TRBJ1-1	CASSLGNDMDTEAFF	TGCGCCAGCAGCTTGGGCAACGACATGGACACTGAAGCTTTCTTT
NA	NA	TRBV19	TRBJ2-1	CASTKYNEQFF	TGTGCCAGTACCAAATACAATGAGCAGTTCTTC
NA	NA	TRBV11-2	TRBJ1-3	CATSDRSGNTIYF	TGTGCCACCAGTGATCGTTCTGGAAACACCATATATTTT
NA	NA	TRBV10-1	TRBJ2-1	CATAGVGNEQFF	TGCGCCACTGCAGGGGTAGGAAATGAGCAGTTCTTC
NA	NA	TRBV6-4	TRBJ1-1	CASSETRNTEAFF	TGTGCCAGCAGTGAAACAAGGAACACTGAAGCTTTCTTT
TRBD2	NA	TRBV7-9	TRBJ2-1	CASSLPHSGGEQFF	TGTGCCAGCAGCTTACCCCACAGCGGGGGGGAGCAGTTCTTC
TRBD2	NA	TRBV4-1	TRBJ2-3	CASSHRLAGDLDTQYF	TGCGCCAGCAGCCACCGACTAGCGGGAGACTTAGATACGCAGTATTTT
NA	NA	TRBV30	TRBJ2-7	CAWTPGPHEQYF	TGTGCCTGGACCCCCGGCCCCCACGAGCAGTACTTC
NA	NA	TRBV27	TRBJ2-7	CASSLSASAYNEQYF	TGTGCCAGCAGTTTATCGGCTAGCGCATATAACGAGCAGTACTTC
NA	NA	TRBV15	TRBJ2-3	CATSSGTPRGTQYF	TGTGCCACCAGCAGCGGGACTCCGCGAGGTACGCAGTATTTT
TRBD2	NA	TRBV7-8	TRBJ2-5	CASSPGTSGIQETQYF	TGTGCCAGCAGCCCGGGGACTAGCGGAATTCAAGAGACCCAGTACTTC
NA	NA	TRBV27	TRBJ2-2	CASSPRNDFEVGELFF	TGTGCCAGCAGTCCAAGGAATGACTTTGAGGTCGGGGAGCTGTTTTTT
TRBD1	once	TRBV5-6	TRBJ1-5	CASSLGQGSNQPQHF	TGTGCCAGCAGCCTGGGACAGGGTAGCAATCAGCCCCAGCATTTT
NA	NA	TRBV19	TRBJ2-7	CATGWGPTYEQYF	TGTGCCACCGGATGGGGGCCCACCTACGAGCAGTACTTC
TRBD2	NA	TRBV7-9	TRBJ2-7	CASSLAWGGRSTSSYEQYF	TGTGCCAGCAGCTTAGCGTGGGGCGGGAGGTCCACAAGCTCCTACGAGCAGTACTTC
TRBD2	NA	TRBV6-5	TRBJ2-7	CASSSGLAGEEQYF	TGTGCCAGCAGCTCGGGACTAGCGGGAGAAGAGCAGTACTTC
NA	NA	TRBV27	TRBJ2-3	CASISWGSADTQYF	TGTGCCAGCATTTCGTGGGGGAGTGCAGATACGCAGTATTTT
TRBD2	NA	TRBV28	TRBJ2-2	CAGSGRSGTGELFF	TGTGCCGGGAGCGGGAGATCGGGCACCGGGGAGCTGTTTTTT
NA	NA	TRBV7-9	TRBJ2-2	CASSSRPSGTGELFF	TGTGCCAGCAGCTCCCGACCCTCGGGCACCGGGGAGCTGTTTTTT
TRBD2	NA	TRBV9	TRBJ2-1	CASSVGGLVLEQFF	TGTGCCAGCAGCGTCGGTGGACTAGTGCTTGAGCAGTTCTTC